One and the same sample provided the 13 T cell receptor beta chains below, sequenced in a study of early T cells in non-severe SARS-CoV-2 infection. One entry per CDR3 protein, called by TCRdb with MiXCR from the 5' RACE reads. The profile shows more than 50,000 distinct CDR3 sequences, roughly 13% of them singletons. Source material: whole blood. The receptors originated from an adult who was a healthcare worker with PCR-confirmed SARS-CoV-2 infection or an uninfected control (not recorded which).

The chain links TRBV7-9 to TRBJ2-7; no definite D call. CDR1 is SEHNR, CDR2 FQNEAQ, per germline (reference sequence). There are 15 residues in the CDR3. The V gene lost 1 base and the J gene lost 0 bases, with 10 bases spanning the gap. This chain's CDR3 is CASSLEAASSYEQYF. The CDR3, as DNA: TGTGCCAGCAGCTTAGAGGCGGCGAGCTCCTACGAGCAGTACTTC.

This clonotype was recorded at least ten times. The chain recombines TRBV29-1 with TRBJ2-3; a weak D match, TRBD2 (5 bases). The V end lost 3 bases, the J end lost 5 bases, and 18 bases lay between the germline ends. Germline CDR1 reads SQVTM; CDR2 reads ANQGSEA. CDR3 size: 15 residues. The CDR3 region is CSVDGTSNFKDTQYF. In nucleotides, the CDR3 is TGCAGCGTTGACGGTACTAGTAACTTTAAAGATACGCAGTATTTT.

The genes are TRBV4-2 and TRBJ2-5; 8 bases are a match to TRBD1. In germline, CDR1 is LGHNA, CDR2 YNFKEQ. Trimming took 4 bases from V and 8 from J; bases not matched to a gene: 6. CDR3 length: 13 amino acids. In nucleotides, the CDR3 is TGTGCCAGCAGCCCGGACAGGGACAAAACCCAGTACTTC. Its protein is CASSPDRDKTQYF.

The chain combines TRBV18 with TRBJ1-6, with 8 bases matching TRBD1. The V gene end was trimmed by 3 bases and the J gene end by 10 bases; junction bases not matched to a gene: 8. Per the germline V gene, CDR1 is KGHSH and CDR2 is LQKENI. The CDR3 is 15 amino acids. The CDR3 coding sequence is TGTGCCAGCTCACCGCAGACAGGGGAGCTGTCACCCCTCCACTTT. Its protein product is CASSPQTGELSPLHF. Based on the CDR3 plus reference TRBV18 and TRBJ1-6, the full variable domain is NAGVMQNPRHLVRRRGQEARLRCSPMKGHSHVYWYRQLPEEGLKFMVYLQKENIIDESGMPKERFSAEFPKEGPSILRIQQVVRGDSAAYFCASSPQTGELSPLHFGNGTRLTVT.

This clonotype was seen a few times. The chain is built from TRBV6-5 and TRBJ2-7, with 10 bases identical to TRBD2. J gave up 4 bases and V 3 bases, and 12 bases lay outside the gene matches. CDR1 is MNHEY and CDR2 is SVGAGI in the germline V gene. This CDR3 contains 17 residues. CDR3 bases: TGTGCCAGCAGTTATCTAGTTGGTACTAGCGGGAAGTACGAGCAGTACTTC. Its protein product is CASSYLVGTSGKYEQYF.

The rearrangement joins TRBV30 to TRBJ1-1; D is unclear. The CDR3 loop spans 13 amino acids. Germline CDR1 reads GTSNPN; CDR2 reads SVGIG (reference sequence). Trimming stripped 4 bases from V and 2 bases from J, with 11 bases between. The CDR3: CAWMGRANTEAFF. The DNA for the CDR3 is TGTGCCTGGATGGGGAGGGCAAACACTGAAGCTTTCTTT. The variable domain in full, completed from reference TRBV30 and TRBJ1-1, reads SQTIHQWPATLVQPVGSPLSLECTVEGTSNPNLYWYRQAAGRGLQLLFYSVGIGQISSEVPQNLSASRPQDRQFILSSKKLLLSDSGFYLCAWMGRANTEAFFGQGTRLTVV.

The rearrangement links TRBV7-6 to TRBJ2-7, with D tentatively TRBD1 or TRBD2 (5 bases each). CDR3 length: 12 residues. Germline CDR1 and CDR2: SGHVS and FNYEAQ. Between the trimmed V and J ends, which lost 6 bases and 6 bases, there was a span of 12 bases. The chain's CDR3 is CASSWDGSEQYF. The CDR3 nucleotides read TGTGCCAGCAGTTGGGACGGCAGCGAGCAGTACTTC.

This clonotype was counted a few times. The chain uses TRBV6-6 and TRBJ2-1, with 8 bases lining up with TRBD1. Trimming at V came to 2 bases and at J to 8 bases, leaving 5 bases not matched to a gene. The CDR3 loop spans 14 amino acids. In germline, CDR1 is MNHNY, CDR2 SVGAGI (reference sequence). CDR3 nucleotide sequence: TGTGCCAGCAGTTACCCCGACAGGGGCTATGAGCAGTTCTTC. It encodes CASSYPDRGYEQFF.

This clonotype has just a few counts. This sequence joins TRBV10-3 and TRBJ2-7; no reliable D call. The germline V gene has CDR1 ENHRY and CDR2 SYGVKD. The CDR3 is made up of 12 amino acids. Trimming left V 7 bases short and J 5 bases short, with 12 bases between. The CDR3 reads CAINDGLNEQYF. CDR3 DNA sequence: TGTGCCATCAACGACGGGTTGAACGAGCAGTACTTC.

The V gene is TRBV2, the J gene TRBJ1-2; D not resolved. This CDR3 spans 13 amino acids. The germline V gene encodes CDR1 SNHLY and CDR2 FYNNEI. Trimming took 4 bases from V and 4 from J, leaving 10 bases between them. CDR3 protein: CASSVQELYGYTF. DNA for the CDR3: TGTGCCAGCAGTGTTCAGGAGCTCTATGGCTACACCTTC.

The CDR3 reads CSVDLETYGYTF. Written as DNA, the CDR3 is TGCAGCGTTGACCTGGAAACCTATGGCTACACCTTC. The rearrangement links TRBV29-1 to TRBJ1-2; D gene ambiguous. Germline V gene data show CDR1 as SQVTM and CDR2 as ANQGSEA. The CDR3 consists of 12 residues. The germline V and J ends were trimmed by 3 bases and 4 bases, with 9 bases remaining between them.

This clonotype was recorded a few times. The chain combines TRBV28 with TRBJ2-7; 9 nucleotides agree with TRBD1. The ends lost 5 bases at V and 1 base at J; junction bases unmatched: 3. CDR1 and CDR2 from the germline V gene are MDHEN and SYDVKM. The CDR3 is 14 residues long. The CDR3 nucleotides read TGTGCCAGCAGTACGGGGACAGGGTCCTACGAGCAGTACTTC. It encodes CASSTGTGSYEQYF.

The sample holds many counts of this clonotype. The chain combines TRBV11-2 with TRBJ1-1; D ambiguous. This CDR3 has 13 residues. CDR1 and CDR2 from the germline V gene are SGHAT and FQNNGV. Trimming took 1 base from V and 3 from J, leaving 6 bases between them. This chain's CDR3 is CASSLGGDTEAFF. The CDR3 coding sequence is TGTGCCAGCAGCTTAGGGGGAGACACTGAAGCTTTCTTT. Complete variable domain (other parts from reference TRBV11-2 and TRBJ1-1): EAGVAQSPRYKIIEKRQSVAFWCNPISGHATLYWYQQILGQGPKLLIQFQNNGVVDDSQLPKDRFSAERLKGVDSTLKIQPAKLEDSAVYLCASSLGGDTEAFFGQGTRLTVV.